This T cell receptor (beta chain) was obtained from a study of CD8+ T cells in alopecia areata. In alopecia areata patients, both lesional scalp punch biopsies and peripheral blood were collected. Losses at the gene ends were 5 bases for V and 2 bases for J; bases not matched to a gene: 10. The CDR3 runs 16 residues. CDR1 SGHTA and CDR2 FQGNSA come from the germline V gene. It was cDNA, reverse transcribed from extracted RNA, that served as the sequencing template. The method was immunoSEQ multiplex PCR; TCRdb's version includes in-frame clones alone and lacks a portion of them. Altogether over 15,000 clones are present, 65% to 75% being singletons, with the ten largest covering around 5.8%.

The specimen comprised skin, sampled at week 0. V is TRBV7-2 and J is TRBJ2-3; 7 bases match TRBD2. The source is a human donor with alopecia areata. The CDR3 bases are TGTGCCAGCAGCCCCTCGGGGACTATTCCCACAGATACGCAGTATTTT. This gives the protein CASSPSGTIPTDTQYF.